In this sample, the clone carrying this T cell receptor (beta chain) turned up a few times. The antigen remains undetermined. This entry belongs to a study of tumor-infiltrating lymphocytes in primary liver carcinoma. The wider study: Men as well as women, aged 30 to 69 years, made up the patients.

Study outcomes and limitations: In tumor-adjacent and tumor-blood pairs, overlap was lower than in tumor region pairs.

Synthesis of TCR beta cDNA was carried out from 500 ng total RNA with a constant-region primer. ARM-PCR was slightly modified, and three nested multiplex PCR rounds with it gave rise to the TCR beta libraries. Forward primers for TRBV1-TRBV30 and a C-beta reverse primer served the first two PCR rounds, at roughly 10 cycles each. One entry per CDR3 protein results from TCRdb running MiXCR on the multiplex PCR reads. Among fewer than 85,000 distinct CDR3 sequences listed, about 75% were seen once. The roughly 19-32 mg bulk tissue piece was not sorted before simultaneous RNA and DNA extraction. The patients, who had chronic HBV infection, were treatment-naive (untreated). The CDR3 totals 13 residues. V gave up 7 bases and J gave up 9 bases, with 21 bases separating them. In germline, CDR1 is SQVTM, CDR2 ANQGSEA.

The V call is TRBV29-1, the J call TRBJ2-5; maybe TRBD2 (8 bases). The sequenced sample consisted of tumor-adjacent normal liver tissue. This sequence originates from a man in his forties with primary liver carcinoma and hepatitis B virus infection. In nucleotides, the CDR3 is TGCAGCGGCATACAGGGGACGGGAGGGGCCCAGTACTTC. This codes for CSGIQGTGGAQYF. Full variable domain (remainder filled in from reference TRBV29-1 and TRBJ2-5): SAVISQKPSRDICQRGTSLTIQCQVDSQVTMMFWYRQQPGQSLTLIATANQGSEATYESGFVIDKFPISRPNLTFSTLTVSNMSPEDSSIYLCSGIQGTGGAQYFGPGTRLLVL.